These 13 T cell receptor beta chains originate from one sample sequenced in a study of stem cell transplantation in POMP-related autoinflammatory disease. These receptors have no known antigen. The study's findings and limits: Across all analyzed T-cell subsets, patients with PRAID tended toward reduced diversity and increased clonality. Unique TRB V-J gene pairings were limited in number in patients with PRAID.

Produced via immunoSEQ multiplex PCR; TCRdb's table is partial and in-frame only. The sample lists about 10,000 clones; around 86% were seen once. This specimen was CD8+ T cells from PBMCs, taken before stem cell transplantation. Receptors originate from a human donor with POMP-related autoinflammation and immune dysregulation (PRAID).

The genes are TRBV28 and TRBJ2-6; D perhaps matches TRBD2 (5 bases). With 6 bases removed from V and 0 bases from J, the gap between germline ends came to 24 bases. Per the germline V gene, CDR1 is MDHEN and CDR2 is SYDVKM. The CDR3 sequence is 20 residues long. As DNA, the CDR3 is TGTGCCAGCAGGGGGTGGGTTAGCGACAACCCTTCCTCTGGGGCCAACGTCCTGACTTTC. Its translation is CASRGWVSDNPSSGANVLTF.

The chain employs TRBV19 and TRBJ1-2, with D possibly TRBD1 on 6 matching bases. The germline V gene has CDR1 LNHDA and CDR2 SQIVND (reference sequence). The CDR3 consists of 11 residues. The V end was cut by 11 bases, the J end by 6 bases, with 13 bases between. CDR3 coding DNA: TGTGCCGCCGGACAGTTTCATGGCTACACCTTC. This translates into CAAGQFHGYTF.

The rearrangement joins TRBV27 to TRBJ2-1; D gene ambiguous. Germline-derived CDR1 and CDR2 are MNHEY and SMNVEV (reference sequence). Trimming shortened V by 0 bases and J by 0 bases, and 9 bases separated the two germline ends. CDR3 size: 16 residues. CDR3 residues: CASSLSSTSSYNEQFF. The CDR3 bases are TGTGCCAGCAGTTTATCTAGCACCTCCTCCTACAATGAGCAGTTCTTC.

The chain is built from TRBV19 and TRBJ1-1, with a weak D call TRBD1 (5 bases). CDR1 and CDR2 from the germline V gene are LNHDA and SQIVND (reference sequence). The CDR3 runs 14 residues. Trimming took 7 bases from V and 0 from J, leaving 12 bases between them. CDR3 sequence reads: CASTQGGMNTEAFF. In nucleotides, the CDR3 is TGTGCCAGTACCCAGGGAGGGATGAACACTGAAGCTTTCTTT.

The gene calls are TRBV7-8 and TRBJ2-7; maybe TRBD1 (6 bases). The germline CDR1 and CDR2 sequences are SGHVS and FQNEAQ. Between the trimmed V and J ends, which lost 7 bases and 2 bases, there was a span of 15 bases. The CDR3 totals 14 residues. For the CDR3, the DNA is TGTGCCAGCACGGAGAGGGACATCCCCTACGAGCAGTACTTC. It yields the protein CASTERDIPYEQYF. Full variable domain (missing parts from reference TRBV7-8 and TRBJ2-7): GAGVSQSPRYKVAKRGQDVALRCDPISGHVSLFWYQQALGQGPEFLTYFQNEAQLDKSGLPSDRFFAERPEGSVSTLKIQRTQQEDSAVYLCASTERDIPYEQYFGPGTRLTVT.

The chain has TRBV5-1 and TRBJ2-2, with TRBD2 matching 12 bases. The CDR3 spans 16 residues. Looked up from germline, CDR1 is SGHRS and CDR2 is YFSETQ. V shed 3 bases, J shed 2 bases, and the junction held 2 bases outside the gene matches. Here the CDR3 DNA reads TGCGCCAGCAGCTCGGGACTAGCGGGTAACACCGGGGAGCTGTTTTTT. Protein: CASSSGLAGNTGELFF.

This chain joins TRBV18 and TRBJ1-1; D gene unclear. The CDR3 runs to 12 residues. The germline V and J ends were trimmed by 0 bases and 3 bases, with 2 bases remaining between them. Germline V gene lookup returns CDR1 KGHSH and CDR2 LQKENI. CDR3 in amino acids: CASSPPDTEAFF. CDR3 nucleotide sequence: TGTGCCAGCTCACCACCCGACACTGAAGCTTTCTTT.

The chain couples TRBV19 to TRBJ2-7; 8 bases agree with TRBD2. This CDR3 has 13 residues. CDR1 and CDR2 (germline): LNHDA, SQIVND (reference sequence). The trim removed 2 bases at V and 3 bases at J, leaving 0 bases unmatched. As DNA, the CDR3 is TGTGCCAGTAGTATAAGCGGGAGCTACGAGCAGTACTTC. Translation gives CASSISGSYEQYF. The whole variable domain, filled in from reference TRBV19 and TRBJ2-7, reads DGGITQSPKYLFRKEGQNVTLSCEQNLNHDAMYWYRQDPGQGLRLIYYSQIVNDFQKGDIAEGYSVSREKKESFPLTVTSAQKNPTAFYLCASSISGSYEQYFGPGTRLTVT.

The chain has TRBV19 and TRBJ2-1, with D perhaps matching TRBD2 (5 bases). Germline V lookup: CDR1 LNHDA, CDR2 SQIVND (reference sequence). There are 12 residues in the CDR3. V was cut by 1 base and J by 11 bases, with 9 bases left in between. CDR3 sequence (DNA): TGTGCCAGTAGTATAGGCGGGCAGAAGCAGTTCTTC. It is translated as CASSIGGQKQFF.

The J gene is TRBJ2-1, the V gene TRBV27; D possibly uses TRBD1 or TRBD2 (7 bases each). This CDR3 is 12 amino acids long. Germline CDR1 reads MNHEY; CDR2 reads SMNVEV (reference sequence). V shed 5 bases and J shed 12 bases, with 14 bases lying between them. The DNA of the CDR3 is TGTGCCAGCAGTCTCAGGGGGGGTGGGCAGTTCTTC. It encodes CASSLRGGGQFF.

The V gene is TRBV27, the J gene TRBJ2-2; a possible D gene is TRBD2 (6 bases). V gave up 5 bases and J gave up 4 bases, with 8 bases separating them. The CDR3 extends over 13 amino acids. Germline CDR1 reads MNHEY; CDR2 reads SMNVEV (reference sequence). DNA of the CDR3: TGTGCCAGCAGTCACGGGGGCACCGGGGAGCTGTTTTTT. Translated: CASSHGGTGELFF.

The chain has TRBV6-6 and TRBJ2-1, with D unresolved. The CDR3 sequence is 13 residues long. Germline values: CDR1 MNHNY, CDR2 SVGAGI (reference sequence). The V and J ends lost 8 bases and 1 base respectively, with 9 bases between them. The CDR3 nucleotides are TGTGCCAGCGGGGTGGGGTCCTACAATGAGCAGTTCTTC. Translated, it gives CASGVGSYNEQFF.

The chain uses TRBV6-4 and TRBJ1-2, with 7 bases identical to TRBD1. The trim removed 0 bases at V and 8 bases at J, leaving 3 bases unmatched. The CDR3 is made up of 13 amino acids. CDR1 MRHNA and CDR2 SNTAGT come from the germline V gene. DNA of the CDR3: TGTGCCAGCAGTGACTCGGGACAGAGAGGCTACACCTTC. Translated: CASSDSGQRGYTF.